The 7 T cell receptor beta chains presented below share a single source sample, sequenced in a study of shared clonotypes between healthy human individuals. Some clones are missing from TCRdb's copy, which holds only in-frame ones; the method was immunoSEQ multiplex PCR. Of about 650,000 clones in the sample, 95% to 96% are singletons; the top ten hold 0.11%. Cells designated naive CD8 were CD45RO-negative and were positively selected for CCR7, with terminally differentiated effector memory CD45RA+ cells excluded. Sequenced input: naive CD8+ T cells sorted from blood. The receptors derive from a woman in her 30s in good health.

V gene TRBV7-6 combines with J gene TRBJ2-5; 12 positions match TRBD2. This CDR3 spans 16 amino acids. Losses at the gene ends were 3 bases for V and 5 bases for J; bases not matched to a gene: 7. Germline CDR1 and CDR2: SGHVS and FNYEAQ. The CDR3: CASSFLTSGSEETQYF. DNA for the CDR3: TGTGCCAGCAGCTTTTTGACTAGCGGGAGTGAGGAGACCCAGTACTTC. Supplemented by reference TRBV7-6 and TRBJ2-5, the full variable domain reads GAGVSQSPRYKVTKRGQDVALRCDPISGHVSLYWYRQALGQGPEFLTYFNYEAQQDKSGLPNDRFSAERPEGSISTLTIQRTEQRDSAMYRCASSFLTSGSEETQYFGPGTRLLVL.

V is TRBV5-1 and J is TRBJ1-2; 11 bases are a match to TRBD1. Germline CDR1 and CDR2: SGHRS and YFSETQ. The CDR3 consists of 16 residues. The junction had 10 bases not matched to a gene; V was cut back by 4 bases and J by 5 bases. The CDR3 bases are TGCGCCAGCAGCCTGGGACAGGGGGTATCAGCTTATGGCTACACCTTC. Its translation is CASSLGQGVSAYGYTF.

The count of this clone is one. J is TRBJ2-7 and V is TRBV13; TRBD1 matches at 10 bases. The CDR3 contains 15 residues. V was pared by 5 bases and J by 0 bases, with 4 bases of the junction left unmatched. Germline loops: CDR1 PRHDT, CDR2 FYEKMQ (reference sequence). CDR3 bases: TGTGCCAGCAGCGCGGGACAGGGGAGCTCCTACGAGCAGTACTTC. Amino acid sequence: CASSAGQGSSYEQYF.

The CDR3 loop reads CASSFREYTYEQYF. The CDR3 DNA sequence: TGTGCCAGCAGTTTTCGGGAGTACACCTACGAGCAGTACTTC. J is TRBJ2-7 and V is TRBV6-6, with D tentatively TRBD2 (6 bases). V dropped 4 bases and J dropped 2 bases, with 12 bases sitting between them. This CDR3 has 14 residues. From germline, CDR1 is MNHNY and CDR2 SVGAGI (reference sequence).

V usage is TRBV5-6 and J usage is TRBJ2-2, with TRBD2 as a possible D gene (6 bases). Trimming pared 4 bases from V and 3 bases from J, leaving 22 bases between. CDR1 is SGHDT, CDR2 YYEEEE, per germline. The CDR3 has 18 amino acids. The CDR3 loop reads CASSALWSGRFDTGELFF. Written as DNA, the CDR3 is TGTGCCAGCAGCGCCCTTTGGTCGGGGAGGTTCGACACCGGGGAGCTGTTTTTT.

This chain joins TRBV2 and TRBJ1-1; D gene unclear. The CDR3 sequence is 13 residues long. Germline-derived CDR1 and CDR2 are SNHLY and FYNNEI. Trimming cost V 2 bases and J 5 bases, with 9 bases left between them. The CDR3 is CASSESGPTEAFF. DNA of the CDR3: TGTGCCAGCAGTGAATCTGGGCCAACTGAAGCTTTCTTT.

The chain is built from TRBV6-5 and TRBJ1-3, with 7 bases aligning to TRBD1. The CDR3 loop spans 15 amino acids. The junction had 2 bases not matched to a gene; V was cut back by 0 bases and J by 3 bases. The germline V gene encodes CDR1 MNHEY and CDR2 SVGAGI. CDR3 in DNA: TGTGCCAGCAGTTACTCCGGGACAGTTGGAAACACCATATATTTT. This gives the protein CASSYSGTVGNTIYF.